The source of this T cell receptor (beta chain) is a study of shared clonotypes between healthy human individuals. Samples underwent the assay at deep level. Generated by immunoSEQ multiplex PCR, the TCRdb table keeps only in-frame clones and is missing some. The sample records about 2.4 million clones, roughly 93% being singletons. This CDR3 spans 15 amino acids. V was pared by 2 bases and J by 5 bases, with 10 bases between. Per germline, CDR1 ENHRY and CDR2 SYGVKD. Broader study findings: Shared clonotypes across all four donors exceeded non-shared ones in generation probability.

Healthy HIV-negative adults without recent acute infections or vaccinations served as donors. Turning to this clone: Its antigen is undetermined.

The receptor comes from a man in his late teens or twenties in good health. Some clones in this sample may be carry-over from other donors' samples. The chain couples TRBV10-3 to TRBJ1-6; D is perhaps TRBD1 (6 bases). Sequenced material: naive CD4+ T cells from PBMCs. The subset was: CD45RA+ positively selected. CDR3 nucleotides: TGTGCCATCAGTGAGGGCCCAGGGGATAATTCACCCCTCCACTTT. As protein: CAISEGPGDNSPLHF.